This T cell receptor (beta chain) stems from a study of neoadjuvant anti-PD-1 for oral cavity cancer. General observations from the study: Higher pretreatment blood Treg/Th17 ratios correlated with higher pretreatment blood and lower post-treatment tumor TCRbeta clonality.

The V segment lost 3 bases and the J segment 0 bases; nucleotides outside the gene matches: 6. Germline CDR1 is LNHDA and CDR2 is SQIVND (reference sequence). This CDR3 region has 18 residues. Data came from immunoSEQ multiplex PCR; TCRdb stores just in-frame clones and leaves some out. The table includes over 80,000 clones, approximately 80% detected once. In the case of this clone: Its antigen is not identified.

These oral cavity squamous cell carcinomas were HPV-negative and locally advanced. The genes are TRBV19 and TRBJ2-6, with 9 bases that match TRBD1. Specimen: PBMCs, collected before nivolumab (anti-PD-1) treatment. The receptor was isolated from a person aged 40 to 85 with oral cavity squamous cell carcinoma. The CDR3 region is CASSIFGTGTSGANVLTF. In DNA form, the CDR3 reads TGTGCCAGTAGTATCTTCGGGACAGGGACCTCTGGGGCCAACGTCCTGACTTTC.